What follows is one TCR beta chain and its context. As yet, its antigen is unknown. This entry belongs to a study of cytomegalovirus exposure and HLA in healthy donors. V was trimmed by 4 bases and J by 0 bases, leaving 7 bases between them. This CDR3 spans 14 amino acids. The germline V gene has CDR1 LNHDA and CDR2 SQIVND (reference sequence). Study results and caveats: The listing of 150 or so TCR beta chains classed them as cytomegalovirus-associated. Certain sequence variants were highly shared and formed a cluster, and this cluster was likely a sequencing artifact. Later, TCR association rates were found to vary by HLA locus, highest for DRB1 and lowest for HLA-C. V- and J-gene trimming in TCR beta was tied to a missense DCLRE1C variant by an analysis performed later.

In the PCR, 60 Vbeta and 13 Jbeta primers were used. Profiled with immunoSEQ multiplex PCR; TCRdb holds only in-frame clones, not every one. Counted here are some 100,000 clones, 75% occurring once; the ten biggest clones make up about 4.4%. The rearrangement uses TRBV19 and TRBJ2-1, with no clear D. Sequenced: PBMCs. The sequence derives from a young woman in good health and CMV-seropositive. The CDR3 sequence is CASSTLVSYNEQFF. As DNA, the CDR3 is TGTGCCAGTAGTACCCTAGTCTCCTACAATGAGCAGTTCTTC.